This entry features one TCR beta chain sequence. V was pared by 1 base and J by 2 bases, with 11 bases between. The germline V gene encodes CDR1 LGHDT and CDR2 YNNKEL (reference sequence). The CDR3 covers 15 residues. These data come from a study of blood T cell repertoires in COVID-19. In the study overall: Researchers got acute and convalescent COVID-19 samples from the United States, Italy and Spain. T cells, B-cell-depleted T cells, or PBMCs provided the cDNA or gDNA that served as material.

In the original analysis: Using reference gene primer amplification, nucleated cell counts were estimated. Here immunoSEQ multiplex PCR was the method, and the copy in TCRdb shows in-frame clones only, minus some. Clonal size and the V and J genes are those of that table, whereas D and trimming came from the DNA. This sample yields about 76,000 clones, of which around 78% are seen a single time; about 16% belongs to the top ten. The sequence was obtained from a human donor in a cohort sampled during active COVID-19. This rearrangement joins TRBV3-1 (or the pseudogene TRBV3-2) to TRBJ1-2, with D possibly matching TRBD1 (5 bases). Material for sequencing was peripheral blood. In DNA, the CDR3 is TGTGCCAGCAGCCAAGGGCAAACAGGAAACTATGGCTACACCTTC. It is translated as CASSQGQTGNYGYTF.